Each of the 12 T cell receptor beta chains below was sequenced from the same sample in a study of breast tumors, draining lymph nodes, adjacent tissues. Breast cancer patients provided tissue from their axillary draining lymph nodes. Using its own MiXCR run on the multiplex PCR reads, TCRdb lists one record per CDR3 protein. The sample contains fewer than 140,000 distinct CDR3 sequences, about 30% of which appear only once. The sequenced sample consisted of axillary lymph node tissue. These TCRs come from a female donor with breast cancer. Some clones in this sample may be carry-over from other donors' samples.

Notes on this clonotype: It may be a read error: a sequence one base away is much more abundant. The gene calls are TRBV11-2 and TRBJ2-1; either TRBD1 or TRBD2 may supply D (5 bases each). The germline V gene encodes CDR1 SGHAT and CDR2 FQNNGV. The CDR3 runs to 15 residues. Trimming shortened V by 4 bases and J by 8 bases, and 18 bases separated the two germline ends. The CDR3 region has the DNA TGTGCCAGCAGCTCCCTCCCCGGGACGCAGGATGAGCAGTTCTTC. Amino acid sequence: CASSSLPGTQDEQFF.

In its sample, this clonotype was seen a few times. The gene calls are TRBV4-3 and TRBJ1-1; TRBD1 is a possible D gene (5 bases). CDR1 LGHNA and CDR2 YSLEER come from the germline V gene. V lost 2 bases, J lost 10 bases, and 14 bases lay in between. CDR3 size: 13 residues. The CDR3 here is CASSQSYEGRAFF. CDR3 nucleotide sequence: TGCGCCAGCAGCCAATCTTACGAGGGGAGAGCTTTCTTT.

At least ten counts were recorded for this clonotype. The chain employs TRBV5-1 and TRBJ2-3; D not certain. This CDR3 region has 14 residues. CDR1 SGHRS and CDR2 YFSETQ come from the germline V gene. V was pared by 3 bases and J by 0 bases, with 8 bases between. This CDR3 reads CASSYGSSTDTQYF. CDR3 nucleotides: TGCGCCAGCAGCTACGGTTCTAGCACAGATACGCAGTATTTT.

This clonotype was detected many times. This rearrangement joins TRBV5-4 to TRBJ1-2; perhaps TRBD1 as D (6 bases). This CDR3 has 16 residues. In germline, CDR1 is SGHNT, CDR2 YYREEE (reference sequence). The V and J ends lost 3 bases and 5 bases respectively, with 20 bases between them. CDR3 sequence (DNA): TGTGCCAGCAGCTCCTCCAGGGGTCCACTTTCTTATGGCTACACCTTC. Residues: CASSSSRGPLSYGYTF.

Turning to this clonotype: Given a much more abundant clone one base away, this may be a read error. The chain joins TRBV19 to TRBJ2-2, with 11 bases fitting TRBD1. This CDR3 region has 15 residues. The ends lost 5 bases at V and 7 bases at J; junction bases unmatched: 6. Germline CDR1 reads LNHDA; CDR2 reads SQIVND (reference sequence). CDR3: CASSDRDRGSGELFF. For the CDR3, the DNA is TGTGCCAGTAGTGACCGGGACAGGGGGAGCGGGGAGCTGTTTTTT.

The genes are TRBV19 and TRBJ1-4, with TRBD1 as a possible D gene (6 bases). This CDR3 contains 15 residues. From germline, CDR1 is LNHDA and CDR2 SQIVND (reference sequence). The ends were cut back, 8 bases at V and 0 bases at J, with 13 bases in the middle. This CDR3 is CASRERQATNEKLFF. As DNA, the CDR3 is TGTGCCAGTCGAGAAAGACAGGCAACTAATGAAAAACTGTTTTTT.

Note on this clonotype: One base away lies a much larger clone, so this may be a sequencing read error. This likely comes from a read error, as the CDR3 has no conserved phenylalanine or tryptophan at its end. The limits of the CDR3 on the DNA are not certain, so only TCRdb's listed CDR3 is given. The genes are TRBV19 and TRBJ2-5; the table calls TRBD1, which could not be checked here. Germline loops: CDR1 LNHDA, CDR2 SQIVND (reference sequence). The length of the CDR3 is 17 amino acids, counting both ends. The CDR3 here is CASSPTEFVQGRETQSL.

The count of this clonotype is one. The chain combines TRBV20-1 with TRBJ2-3, with TRBD1 matching 11 bases. The CDR3 extends over 15 amino acids. Germline assignment: CDR1 DFQATT and CDR2 SNEGSKA (reference sequence). After removal of 7 bases from V and 5 bases from J, the junction contained 11 bases not matched to a gene. Here the CDR3 DNA reads TGCAGTGTTATTTGGGACAGGGGGGGCTTAGATACGCAGTATTTT. It translates to CSVIWDRGGLDTQYF.

This clonotype was recorded at least ten times. The junction does not match germline at one end; this may be a read error. The chain links TRBV10-3 to TRBJ1-3; D uncertain. The germline V gene encodes CDR1 ENHRY and CDR2 SYGVKD. The length of the CDR3 is 12 residues. The CDR3 bases are TGTGCCATCAGTGAGTCTAGCTTGGGTCAAGCTTTT. As protein: CAISESSLGQAF.

The chain employs TRBV15 and TRBJ1-4; D gene ambiguous. Germline V gene lookup returns CDR1 LNHNV and CDR2 YYDKDF (reference sequence). Trimming took 3 bases from V and 3 from J, leaving 17 bases between them. This CDR3 is 17 amino acids long. CDR3 residues: CATSSPMTGNPNEKLFF. CDR3 nucleotide sequence: TGTGCCACCAGCAGTCCCATGACCGGGAATCCTAATGAAAAACTGTTTTTT. The variable domain in full, completed from reference TRBV15 and TRBJ1-4, reads DAMVIQNPRYQVTQFGKPVTLSCSQTLNHNVMYWYQQKSSQAPKLLFHYYDKDFNNEADTPDNFQSRRPNTSFCFLDIRSPGLGDTAMYLCATSSPMTGNPNEKLFFGSGTQLSVL.

This clonotype was counted ten times or more. V and J are TRBV6-5 and TRBJ2-1, with 9 bases identical to TRBD1. Germline V gene lookup returns CDR1 MNHEY and CDR2 SVGAGI. This CDR3 contains 15 residues. V lost 6 bases and J lost 7; bases outside the gene matches: 10. CDR3 sequence (DNA): TGTGCCAGCAGCTGGGACAGGGCCCCGGGGAATGAGCAGTTCTTC. Translating gives CASSWDRAPGNEQFF.

This clonotype was seen a handful of times. This chain links TRBV2 with TRBJ2-5; 11 nucleotides match TRBD2. V dropped 4 bases and J dropped 4; count of bases not matched to a gene: 2. Germline lookup yields CDR1 SNHLY and CDR2 FYNNEI. This CDR3 is built from 14 residues. The CDR3 nucleotides are TGTGCCAGCAGTGGAGGGACTAGCGGAGAGACCCAGTACTTC. Translated, it gives CASSGGTSGETQYF. Full variable domain (rest looked up from reference TRBV2 and TRBJ2-5): EPEVTQTPSHQVTQMGQEVILRCVPISNHLYFYWYRQILGQKVEFLVSFYNNEISEKSEIFDDQFSVERPDGSNFTLKIRSTKLEDSAMYFCASSGGTSGETQYFGPGTRLLVL.